Each of the 21 T cell receptor beta chains below was sequenced from the same sample in a study of blood T cell repertoires in COVID-19 (dated by TCRdb to 2018 to 2021). Library preparation used the immunoSEQ multiplex PCR assay. What TCRdb holds here is the immuneACCESS table cut down to in-frame rearrangements. Part of the clones is not present; checked against another copy, under half of the missing clones reflect an unresolved V gene, and the others are unexplained. The sample includes some 93,000 clones, with 85% to 90% observed a single time. The ten top clones hold about 3.8% of the sample. The source material was peripheral blood. The receptors stem from a man aged 55 to 70 with acute or convalescent COVID-19.

The V gene is TRBV5-1, the J gene TRBJ2-7, with D unclear. CDR3 length: 14 residues. Germline CDR1 SGHRS, CDR2 YFSETQ. The V and J ends lost 2 bases and 0 bases respectively, with 9 bases between them. CDR3 residues: CASSLEVSSYEQYF. The CDR3 coding sequence is TGCGCCAGCAGCTTAGAGGTCTCCTCCTACGAGCAGTACTTC. The variable domain in full, with the rest retrieved from reference TRBV5-1 and TRBJ2-7, is KAGVTQTPRYLIKTRGQQVTLSCSPISGHRSVSWYQQTPGQGLQFLFEYFSETQRNKGNFPGRFSGRQFSNSRSEMNVSTLELGDSALYLCASSLEVSSYEQYFGPGTRLTVT.

V usage is TRBV19 and J usage is TRBJ2-3, with a possible D match to TRBD1 (6 bases). The V end lost 10 bases, the J end lost 6 bases, and 20 bases lay between the germline ends. CDR1 LNHDA and CDR2 SQIVND come from the germline V gene (reference sequence). The length of the CDR3 is 14 residues. CDR3 sequence: CATLDPGASDTQYF. DNA of the CDR3: TGTGCCACTTTAGATCCAGGGGCTAGTGATACGCAGTATTTT.

J is TRBJ1-5 and V is TRBV5-8, with 9 bases aligning to TRBD1. Germline CDR1 and CDR2: SGHTS and YDEGEE. The CDR3 is 16 amino acids. The J segment lost 7 bases and the V segment lost 5 bases, leaving 13 bases of the junction unmatched. As DNA, the CDR3 is TGTGCCAGCAGATTTCGGGGAACAGGGGGCGAACAGCCCCAGCATTTT. Translating gives CASRFRGTGGEQPQHF.

The rearrangement uses TRBV6-2 or TRBV6-3 and TRBJ2-1; the D gene is possibly TRBD1 (7 bases). The CDR3 length is 14 residues. Germline V gene lookup returns CDR1 MNHEY and CDR2 SVGEGT. Trimming took 2 bases from V and 4 from J, leaving 9 bases between them. The CDR3 loop is CASSYAGQYNEQFF. CDR3 nucleotides: TGTGCCAGCAGTTACGCGGGACAGTACAATGAGCAGTTCTTC.

This clone occurred once. This rearrangement joins TRBV7-3 to TRBJ2-7; D gene unclear. Germline V gene data show CDR1 as SGHTA and CDR2 as FQGTGA. The length of the CDR3 is 15 residues. Trimming shortened V by 3 bases and J by 6 bases, and 18 bases separated the two germline ends. Written as DNA, the CDR3 is TGTGCCAGCAGCTTCTCCGGGTCCGAGGCGAGCGAGCAGTACTTC. It codes for CASSFSGSEASEQYF.

V is TRBV6-6 and J is TRBJ1-5, with no clear D. Germline values: CDR1 MNHNY, CDR2 SVGAGI (reference sequence). The CDR3 has 14 amino acids. Trimming took 0 bases from V and 1 from J, leaving 4 bases between them. The CDR3 DNA reads TGTGCCAGCAGTTACTCCGGGAGCAATCAGCCCCAGCATTTT. Translated, it gives CASSYSGSNQPQHF.

This clone has a single count. The rearrangement links TRBV5-1 to TRBJ2-7; 10 bases agree with TRBD1. Germline V gene sequence: CDR1 SGHRS, CDR2 YFSETQ. The CDR3 is 18 residues long. V was clipped by 5 bases and J by 3 bases; unmatched bases: 17. In DNA form, the CDR3 reads TGCGCCAGCAGGGCAAGGGGGACAGGGGTGTCGGGGAGCTACGAGCAGTACTTC. It is translated as CASRARGTGVSGSYEQYF. Using reference TRBV5-1 and TRBJ2-7 for the parts outside the CDR3, the full variable domain is KAGVTQTPRYLIKTRGQQVTLSCSPISGHRSVSWYQQTPGQGLQFLFEYFSETQRNKGNFPGRFSGRQFSNSRSEMNVSTLELGDSALYLCASRARGTGVSGSYEQYFGPGTRLTVT.

The chain carries TRBV4-2 and TRBJ1-2, with a possible D match to TRBD1 (6 bases). Per the germline V gene, CDR1 is LGHNA and CDR2 is YNFKEQ. V lost 1 base, J lost 3 bases, and 9 bases lay in between. This CDR3 is built from 14 residues. The CDR3 DNA is TGTGCCAGCAGCCAAGGACAGGCCTACTATGGCTACACCTTC. Translated, it gives CASSQGQAYYGYTF.

This rearrangement joins TRBV10-1 to TRBJ2-1; D is unresolved. Germline V gene lookup returns CDR1 WNHNN and CDR2 SYGVQD (reference sequence). V was pared by 2 bases and J by 7 bases, with 9 bases between. The CDR3 runs 13 residues. CDR3 nucleotide sequence: TGCGCCAGCAGTGAGGGCTGGTTGAATGAGCAGTTCTTC. Protein: CASSEGWLNEQFF.

This sequence joins TRBV9 and TRBJ2-5, with a tentative D call TRBD2 (5 bases). Germline V lookup: CDR1 SGDLS, CDR2 YYNGEE. The germline V and J ends were trimmed by 0 bases and 0 bases, with 9 bases remaining between them. This CDR3 has 15 residues. The DNA of the CDR3 is TGTGCCAGCAGCGTAGCTACGGGGTACCAAGAGACCCAGTACTTC. Translation: CASSVATGYQETQYF.

J is TRBJ2-1 and V is TRBV27; D might be TRBD1 (5 bases). The CDR3 is made up of 16 amino acids. The germline gives CDR1 MNHEY, CDR2 SMNVEV (reference sequence). Trimming shortened V by 2 bases and J by 0 bases, and 11 bases separated the two germline ends. CDR3 DNA sequence: TGTGCCAGCAGTTTAGTTGGCCAGGGCTCCTACAATGAGCAGTTCTTC. Protein: CASSLVGQGSYNEQFF.

The chain carries TRBV3-1 (or the pseudogene TRBV3-2) and TRBJ1-2; perhaps TRBD1 as D (6 bases). Germline loops: CDR1 LGHDT, CDR2 YNNKEL (reference sequence). Trimming pared 2 bases from V and 0 bases from J, leaving 10 bases between. CDR3 size: 15 residues. CDR3: CASSQTQGSNYGYTF. The CDR3 nucleotides are TGTGCCAGCAGCCAAACACAGGGATCTAACTATGGCTACACCTTC.

The V gene is TRBV6-6, the J gene TRBJ2-1; 12 nucleotides agree with TRBD2. The CDR3 runs to 16 residues. V lost 5 bases and J lost 8; bases outside the gene matches: 10. Germline loops: CDR1 MNHNY, CDR2 SVGAGI (reference sequence). In DNA, the CDR3 is TGTGCCAGCAGTCCGAAACTAGCGGGAGGAGGGGATGAGCAGTTCTTC. Translated: CASSPKLAGGGDEQFF.

The chain has TRBV21-1 and TRBJ1-6; TRBD1, as called in the table, went unchecked against the DNA. TRBV21-1 is assigned pseudogene status. The CDR3 covers 17 residues. This CDR3 is CASSKEGTGVLDSPLHF. CDR3 sequence (DNA): TGTGCCAGCAGCAAAGAGGGGACAGGGGTTTTGGATTCACCCCTCCACTTT.

V is TRBV3-1 (or the pseudogene TRBV3-2) and J is TRBJ1-2; 9 bases fit TRBD1. V lost 6 bases and J lost 7; bases outside the gene matches: 6. Germline V gives CDR1 LGHDT, CDR2 YNNKEL (reference sequence). This CDR3 contains 13 residues. The CDR3 sequence: CASSPGQGLGYTF. The CDR3 DNA reads as TGTGCCAGCAGTCCAGGACAGGGGCTTGGCTACACCTTC.

V and J are TRBV2 and TRBJ2-3; 11 bases line up with TRBD2. The CDR3 has 14 amino acids. V shed 9 bases, J shed 14 bases, and the junction held 16 bases outside the gene matches. Germline-derived CDR1 and CDR2 are SNHLY and FYNNEI. CDR3: CASGKEGSGRARYF. The CDR3 nucleotides read TGTGCCAGTGGGAAGGAGGGTAGCGGGAGGGCCAGGTATTTT.

This clone was picked up one time. The CDR3 DNA is TGTGCCAGCAGTCGTGGACTGAATTGGGAAAAACTGTTTTTT. This sequence encodes CASSRGLNWEKLFF. This chain links TRBV6-2 or TRBV6-3 with TRBJ1-4; D uncertain. The germline CDR1 and CDR2 sequences are MNHEY and SVGEGT. V was trimmed by 5 bases and J by 8 bases, leaving 15 bases between them. This CDR3 has 14 amino acids.

V and J are TRBV7-2 and TRBJ1-2; D is perhaps TRBD1 (6 bases). From germline, CDR1 is SGHTA and CDR2 FQGNSA. Trimming stripped 2 bases from V and 3 bases from J, with 10 bases between. The CDR3 covers 14 residues. The CDR3, as DNA: TGTGCCAGCAGCTTAAACAGGGATGACTATGGCTACACCTTC. Amino acids: CASSLNRDDYGYTF.

The chain uses TRBV6-6 and TRBJ1-1; perhaps TRBD1 as D (6 bases). V was pared by 8 bases and J by 4 bases, with 17 bases between. The germline V gene encodes CDR1 MNHNY and CDR2 SVGAGI (reference sequence). The CDR3 spans 14 residues. The CDR3 spells CASGEQGGITEAFF. In DNA, the CDR3 is TGTGCCAGCGGAGAACAGGGCGGAATCACTGAAGCTTTCTTT.

This rearrangement joins TRBV29-1 to TRBJ1-4; D possibly corresponds to TRBD1 (5 bases). The V gene's germline CDR1 is SQVTM and CDR2 ANQGSEA. V gave up 7 bases and J gave up 3 bases, with 9 bases separating them. The CDR3 consists of 12 residues. The CDR3 reads CSAGSSNEKLFF. The DNA of the CDR3 is TGCAGCGCAGGGAGTTCTAATGAAAAACTGTTTTTT. Full variable domain (rest looked up from reference TRBV29-1 and TRBJ1-4): SAVISQKPSRDICQRGTSLTIQCQVDSQVTMMFWYRQQPGQSLTLIATANQGSEATYESGFVIDKFPISRPNLTFSTLTVSNMSPEDSSIYLCSAGSSNEKLFFGSGTQLSVL.

The chain carries TRBV2 and TRBJ1-4; 10 positions agree with TRBD1. CDR3 length equals 14 residues. Germline CDR1 is SNHLY and CDR2 is FYNNEI. Unmatched junction bases numbered 5, after V lost 6 bases and J lost 7 bases. The CDR3 DNA is TGTGCCAGCAGCGGTGGGACAGGGGTTGAAAAACTGTTTTTT. This translates into CASSGGTGVEKLFF.